This T cell receptor (beta chain) is drawn from a study of cytomegalovirus exposure and HLA in healthy donors. With respect to this clone: Its antigen is undetermined.

The PCR was carried out with 60 Vbeta primers and 13 Jbeta primers. Assay: immunoSEQ multiplex PCR; the TCRdb copy retains only in-frame clones and omits some. The table lists approximately 150,000 clones, 68% of them singletons. This CDR3 region has 16 residues. V was clipped by 3 bases and J by 2 bases, with 15 bases between them. From germline, CDR1 is MNHEY and CDR2 SMNVEV (reference sequence). General study results and limits: Earlier analysis yielded a pattern in which most TCR beta V segments were productive about 90% or about 30% of the time. Later on, an analysis tied around 17,000 TCR beta sequences to HLA alleles at 0.05 false discovery rate.

The sample consisted of PBMCs. V is TRBV27 and J is TRBJ2-3; D may be TRBD1 (6 bases). The origin of this receptor is a man aged 50 to 60 in good health and CMV-seronegative. CDR3 protein: CASSFVGGAYTDTQYF. As DNA, the CDR3 is TGTGCCAGCAGTTTCGTAGGGGGAGCTTACACAGATACGCAGTATTTT.